What follows are 2 T cell receptor beta chains derived from one specimen sequenced in a study of T cells in localized non-small cell lung cancer. Assay used: immunoSEQ multiplex PCR; TCRdb lists only in-frame clones, some missing. The sample includes 25,000 to 35,000 clones, 80% to 85% of them seen just once. Sequencing was performed on peripheral blood mononuclear cells, taken before any cancer treatment. Every receptor here comes from a man aged 35 to 69 with stage III lung adenocarcinoma.

The V call is TRBV7-9, the J call TRBJ2-7; possibly TRBD1 for D (6 bases). CDR3 size: 14 residues. In germline, CDR1 is SEHNR, CDR2 FQNEAQ (reference sequence). V was pared by 2 bases and J by 9 bases, with 17 bases between. DNA of the CDR3: TGTGCCAGCAGCTTAAACAGGGAAGGTCTCGTGCAGTACTTC. This codes for CASSLNREGLVQYF.

The chain links TRBV9 to TRBJ1-5; D is unclear. The CDR3 extends over 15 amino acids. The V and J ends lost 0 bases and 7 bases respectively, with 14 bases between them. In germline, CDR1 is SGDLS, CDR2 YYNGEE. The CDR3 nucleotides are TGTGCCAGCAGCGTAGGATGGGGTCTCGGCCAGCCCCAGCATTTT. Amino acids: CASSVGWGLGQPQHF.